This T cell receptor (beta chain) was profiled in a study of T cells in Graves' hyperthyroidism and ophthalmopathy. The investigators amplified TCR beta CDR3 regions from RNA transcripts. When the TCR CDR3 underwent first-round RT-PCR, the HTBI primer set was used. One entry per CDR3 protein, called by TCRdb with MiXCR from the multiplex PCR reads. The sample holds roughly 740,000 distinct CDR3 sequences, about 16% seen once. The table lists this clonotype with many counts. On the basis of clinical symptoms, serum thyroxine and TRAb, thyroid ultrasound and orbital computed tomography, diagnoses were made. From roughly 9.2 ml of fresh peripheral blood, PBMCs were isolated. The CDR3 covers 14 residues. Looked up from germline, CDR1 is MDHEN and CDR2 is SYDVKM. V was cut by 5 bases and J by 7 bases, with 15 bases left in between.

Source material: blood. The chain joins TRBV28 to TRBJ1-5; D unresolved. The TCR comes from a man younger than 35 with Graves' hyperthyroidism. The CDR3 reads CASSPLEGRQPQHF. The CDR3 coding sequence is TGTGCCAGCAGTCCCCTGGAGGGTCGCCAGCCCCAGCATTTT.